This TCR beta chain originates from a study of vaccination and CD4 T cells after COVID-19. In the case of this clonotype: What it binds is not known.

Treatment noted: approximately 9-day PBMC culture with coronavirus spike peptide pools or control peptides (ViraFEST assay). The unexposed donor gave CD4+ T cells before the COVID-19 pandemic (2011-2018). Sequencing of the DNA from cultured CD4+ T cells was carried out with the Oncomine TCR Beta short-read assay. CD4+ T cells were cultured, and genomic DNA was extracted from them. TCRdb processed the PCR reads anew with MiXCR; each CDR3 protein has one entry. The sample gives 8,000 to 9,500 distinct CDR3 sequences, around 30% of which show up once; 27% is in the top ten. The CDR3 is made up of 13 amino acids. Germline assignment: CDR1 MNHEY and CDR2 SMNVEV (reference sequence). V was pared by 8 bases and J by 7 bases, with 14 bases between.

This TCR derives from a human donor in good health. V is TRBV27 and J is TRBJ1-4; weak D call: TRBD1 (5 bases). The sequencing sample was made of CD4+ T cells from blood, cultured in vitro. CDR3 sequence reads: CASSGYDSEKLFF. CDR3 DNA sequence: TGTGCCAGCTCAGGGTACGACAGTGAAAAACTGTTTTTT.